The clone carrying this T cell receptor (beta chain) showed up many times. What it recognizes is unknown. Recently diagnosed hyperthyroidism of less than 2 months' duration affected patients aged 18 to 65. In making diagnoses, clinical symptoms, serum thyroxine and TRAb, thyroid ultrasound and orbital computed tomography were all used. This entry comes from a study of T cells in Graves' hyperthyroidism and ophthalmopathy. The TCR beta CDR3 regions underwent amplification using RNA transcripts as the source. The TCR CDR3 first-round RT-PCR relied on the HTBI primer set. TCRdb passed the multiplex PCR reads through MiXCR, listing each CDR3 protein once. Here the sample spans approximately 360,000 distinct CDR3 sequences, roughly 25% being singletons. The CDR3 has 14 residues. Trimming pared 2 bases from V and 6 bases from J, leaving 8 bases between. Study-wide results and limits: Among clonotypes expanded in thyroid above 0.001, most were also found in blood. Ophthalmopathy was predicted by the model a median of roughly 6.7 months ahead of onset.

The sequenced sample consisted of blood. The receptor comes from a middle-aged man with Graves' hyperthyroidism. This chain joins TRBV12-3 or TRBV12-4 and TRBJ1-6, with D possibly TRBD1 on 6 matching bases. DNA for the CDR3: TGTGCCAGCAGTTTAAACAGGGTTAATTCACCCCTCCACTTT. Translating gives CASSLNRVNSPLHF.